These 13 T cell receptor beta chains came from one sample sequenced in a study of blood T cell repertoires in COVID-19. Assay: immunoSEQ multiplex PCR; the TCRdb copy retains only in-frame clones and omits some. The sample holds about half a million clones; approximately 85% are singletons and the top ten take about 3%. Sample: peripheral blood. The receptor source for this set is a human donor in a cohort sampled during active COVID-19.

V and J are TRBV19 and TRBJ1-4; TRBD1 matches at 12 bases. The V gene's germline CDR1 is LNHDA and CDR2 SQIVND (reference sequence). The V segment lost 8 bases and the J segment 7 bases; nucleotides outside the gene matches: 8. This CDR3 has 15 amino acids. CDR3 protein: CASGDRGREVEKLFF. CDR3 in DNA: TGTGCCAGTGGGGACAGGGGGCGTGAGGTTGAAAAACTGTTTTTT.

J is TRBJ2-5 and V is TRBV15; TRBD1 matches at 7 bases. V was clipped by 1 base and J by 5 bases; unmatched bases: 7. There are 15 residues in the CDR3. Per the germline V gene, CDR1 is LNHNV and CDR2 is YYDKDF (reference sequence). CDR3 protein: CATSRGAATGETQYF. Here the CDR3 DNA reads TGTGCCACCAGCAGAGGGGCAGCGACAGGGGAGACCCAGTACTTC.

The chain carries TRBV18 and TRBJ1-2; D gene unclear. The CDR3 runs to 15 residues. With 3 bases removed from V and 2 bases from J, the gap between germline ends came to 13 bases. The germline CDR1 and CDR2 sequences are KGHSH and LQKENI. In DNA, the CDR3 is TGTGCCAGCTCACCTTCGCACAATACAAACTATGGCTACACCTTC. Its protein product is CASSPSHNTNYGYTF.

This chain uses TRBV5-1 with TRBJ2-5; 15 bases map to TRBD2. The germline gives CDR1 SGHRS, CDR2 YFSETQ. The CDR3 has 18 residues. With V trimmed by 2 bases and J by 5 bases, 10 bases remained unmatched. CDR3 amino acids: CASSFGLAGGGTLETQYF. In nucleotides, the CDR3 is TGCGCCAGCAGCTTCGGACTAGCGGGAGGGGGAACGTTGGAGACCCAGTACTTC.

This clone was observed a few times. The rearrangement uses TRBV29-1 and TRBJ2-5; D is unresolved. Germline CDR1 reads SQVTM; CDR2 reads ANQGSEA. V was clipped by 7 bases and J by 5 bases, with 8 bases between them. CDR3 length: 10 residues. CDR3 sequence (DNA): TGCAGCGGAGGCCACGAGACCCAGTACTTC. It is translated as CSGGHETQYF.

This chain uses TRBV10-1 with TRBJ2-6, with D maybe TRBD2 (6 bases). Germline CDR1 is WNHNN and CDR2 is SYGVQD (reference sequence). CDR3 length equals 16 residues. V was shortened by 5 bases and J by 1 base, with 12 bases between the two germline ends. CDR3 sequence (DNA): TGCGCCAGCAGTCCCTGCGGAGGGTCTGGGGCCAACGTCCTGACTTTC. It encodes CASSPCGGSGANVLTF.

This chain connects TRBV21-1 to TRBJ2-4; the table's D call of TRBD2 was not tested on the DNA. TRBV21-1 is a pseudogene locus. CDR3 length: 17 amino acids. The CDR3 here is CASLPPNFFLAKNIQYF. Written as DNA, the CDR3 is TGTGCCAGCCTGCCCCCCAACTTTTTTTTAGCCAAAAACATTCAGTACTTC.

This sequence joins TRBV7-3 and TRBJ1-6, with 9 bases that match TRBD1. J lost 10 bases, V lost 6 bases, and 10 bases had no gene match. The germline V gene has CDR1 SGHTA and CDR2 FQGTGA. This CDR3 is built from 15 residues. The CDR3 nucleotides are TGTGCCAGCAGGTTTTCCGGGACAGGGAACTCACCCCTCCACTTT. Amino acid sequence: CASRFSGTGNSPLHF. The whole variable domain, filled in from reference TRBV7-3 and TRBJ1-6, reads GAGVSQTPSNKVTEKGKYVELRCDPISGHTALYWYRQSLGQGPEFLIYFQGTGAADDSGLPNDRFFAVRPEGSVSTLKIQRTERGDSAVYLCASRFSGTGNSPLHFGNGTRLTVT.

This clone was counted between two and nine times. This chain connects TRBV3-1 (or the pseudogene TRBV3-2) to TRBJ2-2; D remains unclear. This CDR3 contains 17 residues. Germline-derived CDR1 and CDR2 are LGHDT and YNNKEL (reference sequence). V was pared by 2 bases and J by 0 bases, with 13 bases between. The CDR3 reads CASSQNSGVSNTGELFF. The DNA for the CDR3 is TGTGCCAGCAGCCAAAATTCAGGCGTTTCGAACACCGGGGAGCTGTTTTTT.

The chain carries TRBV19 and TRBJ2-2; 13 positions agree with TRBD2. Germline V gives CDR1 LNHDA, CDR2 SQIVND (reference sequence). This CDR3 region has 19 residues. Trimming removed 4 bases from V and 0 bases from J; junction bases left unmatched: 8. The CDR3 sequence: CASSTRTSGRFANTGELFF. CDR3 nucleotide sequence: TGTGCCAGTAGTACTCGGACTAGCGGGAGATTCGCGAACACCGGGGAGCTGTTTTTT.

This chain links TRBV19 with TRBJ2-2; D is unclear. Germline-derived CDR1 and CDR2 are LNHDA and SQIVND (reference sequence). V was pared by 3 bases and J by 7 bases, with 3 bases between. This CDR3 is built from 11 residues. The CDR3 nucleotides are TGTGCCAGTAGTATCGGCGGGGAGCTGTTTTTT. It yields the protein CASSIGGELFF.

The rearrangement links TRBV5-1 to TRBJ2-2, with 9 bases matching TRBD2. Trimming removed 6 bases from V and 0 bases from J; junction bases left unmatched: 3. Germline assignment: CDR1 SGHRS and CDR2 YFSETQ. The CDR3 runs to 15 residues. The CDR3 region is CASTSGIANTGELFF. CDR3 in DNA: TGCGCCAGCACTAGCGGGATTGCGAACACCGGGGAGCTGTTTTTT. Drawing the rest from reference TRBV5-1 and TRBJ2-2, the complete variable domain is KAGVTQTPRYLIKTRGQQVTLSCSPISGHRSVSWYQQTPGQGLQFLFEYFSETQRNKGNFPGRFSGRQFSNSRSEMNVSTLELGDSALYLCASTSGIANTGELFFGEGSRLTVL.

The sample holds a few counts of this clone. The rearrangement uses TRBV28 and TRBJ1-1; 7 positions match TRBD1. The CDR3 is 14 residues long. The germline gives CDR1 MDHEN, CDR2 SYDVKM. The J segment lost 6 bases and the V segment lost 5 bases, leaving 9 bases of the junction unmatched. The DNA for the CDR3 is TGTGCCAGCAGTGCCATCGGGGGACAGTCTGAAGCTTTCTTT. This translates into CASSAIGGQSEAFF.